This record looks at one T cell receptor beta chain sequence and its context. The antigen is undetermined. Data came from immunoSEQ multiplex PCR; TCRdb stores just in-frame clones and leaves some out. The repertoire holds about 4,800 clones, with 15% to 20% as singletons. This record comes from a study of T cell clonotyping in hematopoietic cell transplantation. Findings and limits, study-wide: At the given depth, recipient repertoires were over 97% de novo clonotypes.

This specimen was PBMCs, taken 180 days after allogeneic stem cell transplant. This receptor was obtained from a male patient younger than 30 who had an allogeneic stem cell transplant, so the T cells may come from the graft donor. Some clones in this sample may be carry-over from other donors' samples.

The CDR3 here is CASSNGPNSPLHF. DNA for the CDR3: TGTGCCAGCAGTAATGGCCCTAATTCACCCCTCCACTTT. V gene TRBV6-5 combines with J gene TRBJ1-6; D call uncertain. CDR3 length: 13 amino acids. The V and J ends lost 5 bases and 6 bases respectively, with 8 bases between them. Germline V gene lookup returns CDR1 MNHEY and CDR2 SVGAGI.